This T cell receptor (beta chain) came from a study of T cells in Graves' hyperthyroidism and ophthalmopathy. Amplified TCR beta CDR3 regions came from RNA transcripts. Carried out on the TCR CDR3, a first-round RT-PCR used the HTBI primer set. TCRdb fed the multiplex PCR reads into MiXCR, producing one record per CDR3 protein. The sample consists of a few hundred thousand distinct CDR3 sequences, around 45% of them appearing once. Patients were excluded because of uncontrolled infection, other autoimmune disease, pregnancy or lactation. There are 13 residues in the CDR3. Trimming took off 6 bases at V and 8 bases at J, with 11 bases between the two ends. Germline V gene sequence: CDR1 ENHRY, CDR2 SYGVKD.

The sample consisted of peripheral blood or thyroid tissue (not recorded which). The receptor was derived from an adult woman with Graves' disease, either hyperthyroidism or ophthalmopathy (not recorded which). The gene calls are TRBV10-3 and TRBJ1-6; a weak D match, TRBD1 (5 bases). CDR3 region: CAIRGDGDSPLHF. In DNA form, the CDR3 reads TGTGCCATCAGGGGGGACGGTGATTCACCCCTCCACTTT.